This T cell receptor (beta chain) originates from a study of Graves' ophthalmopathy and Graves' hyperthyroidism. Across the whole study: Untreated patients at initial diagnosis provided peripheral blood. Overall study findings and caveats: Also, most clonotypes expanded in the thyroid above 0.001 frequency appeared in blood.

TCR beta CDR3 regions were amplified from RNA transcripts. Second-round multiplex PCR came after first-round RT-PCR with HTBI primers. In TCRdb, the multiplex PCR reads were re-called with MiXCR into one record per CDR3 protein. Of roughly 480,000 distinct CDR3 sequences listed, approximately 14% are singletons. The diagnosis was founded upon clinical symptoms, serum thyroxine, TRAb, thyroid ultrasound and orbital computed tomography. PBMCs originated in less than 11 ml of fresh peripheral blood. This clonotype was counted at least ten times. The target antigen is unknown. The source material was blood. This clonotype was obtained from a woman younger than 45 with Graves' ophthalmopathy.

The CDR3 region is CASSRTGPIYGYTF. CDR3 in DNA: TGTGCCAGCAGTAGGACAGGGCCCATCTATGGCTACACCTTC. The chain recombines TRBV27 with TRBJ1-2; TRBD1 aligns across 8 bases. V shed 5 bases and J 4 bases; nucleotides not matched to a gene: 6. The CDR3 runs 14 residues. Per the germline V gene, CDR1 is MNHEY and CDR2 is SMNVEV (reference sequence).